Below are 15 T cell receptor beta chains sequenced from a single sample in a study of cytomegalovirus exposure and HLA in healthy donors. Generated by immunoSEQ multiplex PCR, the TCRdb table keeps only in-frame clones and is missing some. The repertoire consists of about 120,000 clones, with 85% to 90% occurring once and the leading ten covering more than 1.4%. Sequencing was carried out using PBMCs. The receptors were gathered from a woman in her 30s in good health and CMV-seropositive.

This sequence joins TRBV27 and TRBJ2-1; 8 bases match TRBD2. The CDR3 spans 17 residues. In germline, CDR1 is MNHEY, CDR2 SMNVEV (reference sequence). V gave up 5 bases and J gave up 6 bases; unmatched junction bases: 15. The CDR3 loop is CASSLIGSGTRANEQFF. In DNA, the CDR3 is TGTGCCAGCAGTCTTATCGGATCCGGGACTAGGGCCAATGAGCAGTTCTTC.

V gene TRBV9 combines with J gene TRBJ2-1, with D perhaps matching TRBD1 (5 bases). The germline V gene encodes CDR1 SGDLS and CDR2 YYNGEE. The CDR3 is 15 amino acids. Trimming removed 0 bases at V and 1 base at J, with 8 bases between. The chain's CDR3 is CASSVAAGSYNEQFF. The CDR3 DNA follows: TGTGCCAGCAGCGTAGCGGCAGGGTCCTACAATGAGCAGTTCTTC.

CDR3 DNA: TGTGCCAGCAGCTCGGGACTAGCGGGAGACGAGCAGTACTTC. Amino acid sequence: CASSSGLAGDEQYF. The chain is built from TRBV7-6 and TRBJ2-7; 14 nucleotides match TRBD2. CDR3 length: 14 residues. The J segment lost 5 bases and the V segment lost 4 bases, leaving 1 base of the junction unmatched. CDR1 SGHVS and CDR2 FNYEAQ come from the germline V gene.

The chain has TRBV27 and TRBJ2-1; 9 nucleotides agree with TRBD1. The V segment lost 6 bases and the J segment 7 bases; nucleotides outside the gene matches: 4. This CDR3 is 13 amino acids long. Germline CDR1 is MNHEY and CDR2 is SMNVEV (reference sequence). The CDR3 coding sequence is TGTGCCAGCAGGGGGACAGGGCGGAATGAGCAGTTCTTC. It yields the protein CASRGTGRNEQFF.

The rearrangement links TRBV10-3 to TRBJ1-2; D perhaps matches TRBD1 (5 bases). The CDR3 has 17 amino acids. The germline V gene encodes CDR1 ENHRY and CDR2 SYGVKD. V dropped 3 bases and J dropped 6 bases, with 23 bases sitting between them. The CDR3 coding sequence is TGTGCCATCAGTGATGAATCCGCAGATCACAGGATGGATGGCTACACCTTC. Its translation is CAISDESADHRMDGYTF.

J is TRBJ1-1 and V is TRBV28; D possibly corresponds to TRBD1 (5 bases). Trimming took off 2 bases at V and 6 bases at J, with 7 bases between the two ends. Per germline, CDR1 MDHEN and CDR2 SYDVKM. This CDR3 is 12 amino acids long. CDR3 amino acids: CASSLRDSEAFF. CDR3 in DNA: TGTGCCAGCAGTTTACGGGACTCTGAAGCTTTCTTT.

The rearrangement uses TRBV18 and TRBJ1-4; D possibly corresponds to TRBD1 (5 bases). Germline V lookup: CDR1 KGHSH, CDR2 LQKENI. Trimming shortened V by 2 bases and J by 8 bases, and 12 bases separated the two germline ends. The CDR3 covers 14 residues. The CDR3 sequence: CASSPSGGGEKLFF. The CDR3 DNA reads TGTGCCAGCTCACCATCGGGGGGAGGCGAAAAACTGTTTTTT. Based on the CDR3 plus reference TRBV18 and TRBJ1-4, the full variable domain is NAGVMQNPRHLVRRRGQEARLRCSPMKGHSHVYWYRQLPEEGLKFMVYLQKENIIDESGMPKERFSAEFPKEGPSILRIQQVVRGDSAAYFCASSPSGGGEKLFFGSGTQLSVL.

J is TRBJ2-1 and V is TRBV7-9; D perhaps matches TRBD1 (5 bases). The CDR3 totals 14 residues. Germline V gene lookup returns CDR1 SEHNR and CDR2 FQNEAQ (reference sequence). V shed 1 base and J shed 5 bases, with 9 bases lying between them. The CDR3 here is CASSLGQSDNEQFF. The CDR3 nucleotides are TGTGCCAGCAGCTTAGGACAGAGTGACAATGAGCAGTTCTTC.

The J gene is TRBJ2-3, the V gene TRBV6-5, with TRBD2 as a possible D gene (5 bases). The V gene lost 7 bases and the J gene lost 2 bases, with 13 bases spanning the gap. CDR3 length: 14 amino acids. In germline, CDR1 is MNHEY, CDR2 SVGAGI. This CDR3 is CASKAGEYTDTQYF. The CDR3 DNA is TGTGCCAGCAAGGCGGGTGAATACACAGATACGCAGTATTTT.

The CDR3, as DNA: TGTGCCAGCAGCTTAGGTACAGCAGCTAACTATGGCTACACCTTC. It specifies CASSLGTAANYGYTF. The chain links TRBV13 to TRBJ1-2; no clear D gene. Trimming took off 0 bases at V and 0 bases at J, with 8 bases between the two ends. The germline gives CDR1 PRHDT, CDR2 FYEKMQ (reference sequence). The CDR3 length is 15 residues.

The table lists this clone with a count of one. The chain has TRBV5-6 and TRBJ2-1; D not resolved. Trimming shortened V by 3 bases and J by 2 bases, and 12 bases separated the two germline ends. There are 15 residues in the CDR3. The V gene's germline CDR1 is SGHDT and CDR2 YYEEEE. CDR3 region: CASSYGYLTYNEQFF. The CDR3 DNA reads as TGTGCCAGCAGCTACGGGTATCTAACCTACAATGAGCAGTTCTTC.

The rearrangement uses TRBV2 and TRBJ1-1, with 9 bases fitting TRBD1. After removal of 6 bases from V and 4 bases from J, the junction contained 9 bases not matched to a gene. The germline gives CDR1 SNHLY, CDR2 FYNNEI. This CDR3 comprises 15 residues. As DNA, the CDR3 is TGTGCCAGCAGGAGGACAGGGGCCCGAGGCACTGAAGCTTTCTTT. It specifies CASRRTGARGTEAFF.

This chain links TRBV30 with TRBJ2-3; D ambiguous. V was clipped by 2 bases and J by 2 bases, with 14 bases between them. The CDR3 length is 15 residues. CDR1 is GTSNPN, CDR2 SVGIG, per germline (reference sequence). The CDR3 bases are TGTGCCTGGAGTCACGGCCATGAGGTCACAGATACGCAGTATTTT. Protein product: CAWSHGHEVTDTQYF.

The rearrangement links TRBV18 to TRBJ1-5, with D perhaps matching TRBD1 (5 bases). There are 16 residues in the CDR3. Looked up from germline, CDR1 is KGHSH and CDR2 is LQKENI. V was shortened by 3 bases and J by 2 bases, with 14 bases between the two germline ends. CDR3 sequence (DNA): TGTGCCAGCTCACCGATAAGCGCGACAGGCAATCAGCCCCAGCATTTT. This sequence encodes CASSPISATGNQPQHF.

The rearrangement links TRBV5-1 to TRBJ2-5; possibly TRBD2 for D (5 bases). Trimming shortened V by 6 bases and J by 5 bases, and 11 bases separated the two germline ends. Looked up from germline, CDR1 is SGHRS and CDR2 is YFSETQ. CDR3 length: 12 residues. CDR3 nucleotide sequence: TGCGCCAGCAAGAGGGTCGGGGAGACCCAGTACTTC. Translating it yields CASKRVGETQYF.